In its sample, the clone carrying this TCR beta chain was seen a few times. CDR3 length equals 15 residues. Trimming took off 5 bases at V and 2 bases at J, with 15 bases between the two ends. Germline V CDR1 and CDR2: SGHRS, YFSETQ. This sample stems from a study of shared clonotypes between healthy human individuals. Profiling relied on immunoSEQ multiplex PCR, and the TCRdb table lists in-frame clones only, not all of them. The sample lists over 950,000 clones, 60% to 80% occurring once. What was sequenced was memory CD4+ T cells from PBMCs. Stated subset: CD45RA-negative fraction. This TCR was recovered from a man aged 18 to 30 in good health. Some clones in this sample may be carry-over from other donors' samples. The chain joins TRBV5-1 to TRBJ2-3; D may be TRBD2 (6 bases). CDR3 nucleotides: TGCGCCAGCAGGGGAGGTAGCAGTCACACAGATACGCAGTATTTT. This gives the protein CASRGGSSHTDTQYF.